Below are 5 T cell receptor beta chains sequenced from a single sample in a study of shared clonotypes between healthy human individuals. Here immunoSEQ multiplex PCR was the method, and the copy in TCRdb shows in-frame clones only, minus some. The repertoire holds approximately 1,000,000 clones, about 80% seen once, with 0.4% to 0.55% in the top ten. What was sequenced was memory CD4+ T cells from PBMCs. Specified subset: CD45RA-negative fraction. These receptors were collected from a man aged 18 to 29 in good health. Some clones in this sample may be carry-over from other donors' samples.

The J gene is TRBJ2-7, the V gene TRBV21-1; TRBD1, the D gene given by the table, was not confirmed from the DNA. TRBV21-1 is flagged as a pseudogene. The CDR3 extends over 15 amino acids. CDR3 region: CASSKTGWVSYEQYF. In nucleotides, the CDR3 is TGTGCCAGCAGCAAGACAGGATGGGTATCCTACGAGCAGTACTTC.

The chain uses TRBV7-2 and TRBJ2-7; D uncertain. The CDR3 is 15 amino acids. The germline CDR1 and CDR2 sequences are SGHTA and FQGNSA. The ends were cut back, 3 bases at V and 4 bases at J, with 16 bases in the middle. This CDR3 is CASSFGGPGLYEQYF. The CDR3 DNA sequence: TGTGCCAGCAGCTTTGGTGGGCCTGGTCTGTACGAGCAGTACTTC.

The sample holds a few counts of this clone. The J gene is TRBJ1-4, the V gene TRBV27; D call uncertain. Germline V CDR1 and CDR2: MNHEY, SMNVEV (reference sequence). The V end lost 4 bases, the J end lost 9 bases, and 12 bases lay between the germline ends. The CDR3 covers 13 residues. The CDR3 sequence is CASSSRTAQKLFF. CDR3 DNA sequence: TGTGCCAGCAGTTCAAGGACCGCTCAAAAACTGTTTTTT.

This clone has just one count. The chain links TRBV9 to TRBJ2-7, with D tentatively TRBD1 (5 bases). Trimming took off 4 bases at V and 2 bases at J, with 16 bases between the two ends. CDR1 is SGDLS and CDR2 is YYNGEE in the germline V gene. The CDR3 runs 15 residues. CDR3 residues: CASSPLGAAPYEQYF. For the CDR3, the DNA is TGTGCCAGCAGCCCCCTAGGGGCGGCTCCCTACGAGCAGTACTTC.

In this sample, this clone turned up many times. The chain joins TRBV4-1 to TRBJ1-1, with D uncertain. Trimming left V 1 base short and J 2 bases short, with 8 bases between. Germline V CDR1 and CDR2: MGHRA, YSYEKL. The CDR3 has 14 amino acids. The CDR3 sequence: CASSQGILNTEAFF. The CDR3 bases are TGCGCCAGCAGCCAAGGAATCCTCAACACTGAAGCTTTCTTT.